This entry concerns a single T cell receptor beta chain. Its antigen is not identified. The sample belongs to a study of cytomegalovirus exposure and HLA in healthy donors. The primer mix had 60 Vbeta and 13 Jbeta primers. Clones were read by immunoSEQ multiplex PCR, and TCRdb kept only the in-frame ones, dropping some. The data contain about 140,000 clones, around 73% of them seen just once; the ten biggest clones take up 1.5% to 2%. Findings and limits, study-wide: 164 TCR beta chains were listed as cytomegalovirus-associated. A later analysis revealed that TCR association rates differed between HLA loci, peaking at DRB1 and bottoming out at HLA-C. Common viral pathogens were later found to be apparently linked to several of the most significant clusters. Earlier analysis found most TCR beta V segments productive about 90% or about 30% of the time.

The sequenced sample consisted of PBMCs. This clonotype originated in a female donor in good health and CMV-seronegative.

For the CDR3, the DNA is TGTGCCAGCAGCGTTTTGGGACAGGCCGGGGAGCTGTTTTTT. It specifies CASSVLGQAGELFF. The V gene is TRBV2, the J gene TRBJ2-2, with 8 bases lining up with TRBD1. CDR3 size: 14 residues. The junction had 6 bases not matched to a gene; V was cut back by 6 bases and J by 6 bases. Germline V gene lookup returns CDR1 SNHLY and CDR2 FYNNEI.